A single T cell receptor (beta chain) is shown here with its context. This clonotype was detected a few times. There is no known antigen for this receptor. Per-nucleotide qualities are absent, and no much larger clonotype sits a single base away. The data belong to a study of T and B cells in COVID-19 patients (TCRdb year 2020). Background on the whole study: Using TRB and IGH repertoire sequencing of peripheral blood, the study characterized adaptive immunity in COVID-19 patients who had active infection or had recovered. A recovered cohort was made up of 15 to 19 patients contributing fewer than 25 samples, mostly after mild to moderate COVID-19 managed as outpatients. The recovered cohort had a median age of roughly 35 years, compared with approximately 67 years in the active-infection cohort. Of the 20 patients in the active-infection cohort, approximately eleven were critically ill and needed mechanical ventilation or ECMO. Of the 20 patients in the active-infection cohort, some 17 had comorbidities associated with unfavorable COVID-19 outcome. Over 7 million TCR sequences were analysed from a TCR and BCR sequence repository that comprised roughly 38 patients and some 70 time points. A couple of patients belonged to both the recovered and active cohorts because samples were available from active disease and after recovery. An age-matched reference group of about 40 healthy donors negative for COVID-19 antibodies was used as the comparison for repertoire analyses. As many as 9 follow-up blood samples were taken per patient, and some of the samples covered different disease stages within the same individual.

Genomic DNA extracted from blood was used in amounts of about 250-550 ng for amplification of TRB repertoires. V is cut by 1 base and J by 0 bases, and the space between the germline ends is 7 bases. CDR1 SEHNR and CDR2 FQNEAQ are derived from the germline V gene (reference sequence). The CDR3 has 15 amino acids, counting the end cysteine and phenylalanine. Only CDR3 DNA is held: 45 bases, read in frame from base 1. For sequencing, an Illumina MiSeq was employed. TRB rearrangements were amplified by multiplex PCR with BIOMED2 TRB-A/B primer pools. Illumina-compatible adapters and 7-nucleotide sample barcodes were attached to the amplicons in two consecutive PCRs. All library PCRs used Phusion HS II polymerase. The amplicons were purified from gel with the NucleoSpin Gel and PCR Clean-up kit, measured on Qubit, and combined at roughly 4 nM. Before Illumina next-generation sequencing, the quality of the amplicon pool was assessed on an Agilent 2100 Bioanalyzer. On the authors' methods: Annotation of TRB rearrangements was performed with MiXCR 3.0.8 using the default MiXCR reference library. Non-productive reads and sequences with fewer than 2 reads were excluded, and each unique CDR3 nucleotide sequence counted as one clone. Clonality, diversity, richness and V-J gene usage were calculated in R 3.5.1. GLIPH2 was used for TCR clustering by CDR3 similarity, and generation probabilities were calculated by OLGA. GLIPH2 clusters were kept only if they contained at least four unique TCR clonotypes found in at least three individuals. TCRdb's own reprocessing of the public reads used fastp at Q25 and MiXCR and kept productive beta chains. When rows share a CDR3 protein, they turn into one entry using the most common DNA and genes. The V and J calls follow TCRdb's processing rather than the paper's. For this sample there are fewer than 6,500 distinct CDR3 sequences; 15% to 20% appear just once. The ten largest clones take up 5.5% to 7% of the sample.

Overall results and qualifications from the work: The cohort was considered too small to assess HLA contributions to COVID-19 susceptibility or severity. TRB repertoires were highly clonal in active COVID-19, whereas diversity and richness at recovery rose above healthy donor levels. Prospective validation of the reported TCR clusters was stated to be required before clinical use. Specific T cell subsets (CD4+/Treg/CD8+) and sorted SARS-CoV-2-responsive or tetramer+ T cells had not yet been sequenced, and the corresponding sequencing experiments were ongoing. In patients with COVID-19, the usage of TRBV/TRBJ genes was reported to be strongly skewed. The recovered cohort had roughly 2,100 exclusive TCR clusters, including some 30 low-pGen clusters. Blood samples from mildly ill patients during symptoms and early samples from severe cases were scarce.

This sequence was found in a human donor who had recovered from COVID-19. The chain was built from TRBV7-9 and TRBJ1-3; TRBD1 could be the D gene, as 6 bases match. Sequences were obtained from blood. The nucleotides are TGTGCCAGCAGCTTAGGGACAGACTCTGGAAACACCATATATTTT. Its translation reads: CASSLGTDSGNTIYF.